A selection of T cell receptor beta chains follows, all from one sample in a study of cytomegalovirus exposure and HLA in healthy donors. The protocol was immunoSEQ multiplex PCR, while the TCRdb copy is restricted to in-frame clones and leaves out a portion. Here the sample spans 80,000 to 100,000 clones, roughly four fifths being singletons. Sequenced input: PBMCs. The receptors derive from a man between 40 and 49 years old in good health and CMV-seropositive. CDR3s include the opening cysteine and the closing phenylalanine or tryptophan.

>TRBV28|TRBJ2-2
CASTPLRARNTGELFF
>TRBV19|TRBJ1-4
CASRPTGGPNEKLFF
>TRBV7-9|TRBJ1-2
CASSLEGQGRGYTF
>TRBV7-9|TRBJ1-4
CASSPTPDRDNEKLFF
>TRBV10-1|TRBJ2-6
CASPGTPGDRWAFEGANVLTF
>TRBV9|TRBJ1-1
CASSVLGQGLEAFF
>TRBV9|TRBJ2-1
CASSPSGGSSYNEQFF
>TRBV5-4|TRBJ2-3
CASSSRLAGVADTQYF
>TRBV6-1|TRBJ1-4
CASSPGTGGFEKLFF
>TRBV27|TRBJ1-2
CTSSWAGAVGYTF
>TRBV10-3|TRBJ2-7
CAISESSQGGYEQYF
>TRBV30|TRBJ2-3
CAFSGGSGSTQYF
>TRBV18|TRBJ1-6
CASSPRQDHNSPLHF
>TRBV25-1|TRBJ2-1
CASSEQRDWNNEQFF
>TRBV10-2|TRBJ1-2
CASSANPGQGLYGYTF
>TRBV30|TRBJ2-4
CAWSVRRGDRKNIQYF
>TRBV4-1|TRBJ2-1
CASSQDGRGYEQFF
>TRBV29-1|TRBJ1-2
CSVRGQGFAGGYTF
>TRBV6-1|TRBJ2-7
CASSGGTVIGEQYF
>TRBV27|TRBJ2-1
CASSPGGSYNEQFF